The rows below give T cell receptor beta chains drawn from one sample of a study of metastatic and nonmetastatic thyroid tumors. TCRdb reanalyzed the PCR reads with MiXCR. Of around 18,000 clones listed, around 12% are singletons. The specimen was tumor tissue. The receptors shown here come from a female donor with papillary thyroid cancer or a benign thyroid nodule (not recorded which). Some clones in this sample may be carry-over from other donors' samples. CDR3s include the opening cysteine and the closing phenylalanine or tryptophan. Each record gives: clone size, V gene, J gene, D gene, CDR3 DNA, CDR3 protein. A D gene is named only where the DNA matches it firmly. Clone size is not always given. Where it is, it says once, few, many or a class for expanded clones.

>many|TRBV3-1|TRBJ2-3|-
TGTGCCAGCAGCCATCCCGGGACCCCGAGCACAGATACGCAGTATTTT
CASSHPGTPSTDTQYF
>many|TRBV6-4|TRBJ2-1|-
TGTGCCAGCAGTGACCTTCCCAGAGGGGACTACAATGAGCAGTTCTTC
CASSDLPRGDYNEQFF
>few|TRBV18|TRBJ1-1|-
TGTGCCAGCTCACCAGACCCCCGACGGGCGAACACTGAAGCTTTCTTT
CASSPDPRRANTEAFF
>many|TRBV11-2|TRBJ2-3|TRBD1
TGTGCCAGCAGCCTCAACCCAGGGGGTTTAGATACGCAGTATTTT
CASSLNPGGLDTQYF
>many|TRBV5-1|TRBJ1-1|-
TGCGCCAGCAGCTTGGGAGTACCGGTCACTGAAGCCTTCTTT
CASSLGVPVTEAFF
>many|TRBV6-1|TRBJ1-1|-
TGTGCCAGCTCTACCGAACAGGGAAGGAGGAACACTGAAGCTTTCTTT
CASSTEQGRRNTEAFF
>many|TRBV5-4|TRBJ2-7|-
TGTGCCAGCAGCCTCCGGGCCTCAGAGCAGTACTTC
CASSLRASEQYF
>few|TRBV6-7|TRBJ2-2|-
TGTGCCAGCAGTTACTCGGTTTGGCAGGGTGACACCGGGGAGCTGTTTTTT
CASSYSVWQGDTGELFF
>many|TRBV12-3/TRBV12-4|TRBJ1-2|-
TGTGCCAGCAGTCCCAAGGGCAGTTCGGTCGGGTACGGCTACACCTTC
CASSPKGSSVGYGYTF
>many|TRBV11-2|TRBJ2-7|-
TGTGCCAGCAGCTTTGGGACACCCGCCAACTACGAGCAGTACTTC
CASSFGTPANYEQYF
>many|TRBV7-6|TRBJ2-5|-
TGTGCCAGCAGCTTATTTCACAGTAAAGAGACCCAGTACTTC
CASSLFHSKETQYF
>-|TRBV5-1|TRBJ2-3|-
TGCGCCAGCTGGCTACAGGGATTCACAGATACGCAGTATTTT
CASWLQGFTDTQYF
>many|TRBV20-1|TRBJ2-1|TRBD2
TGCAGTGCTGAGACTAGCGGGAGGGCCGGCAATGAGCAGTTCTTC
CSAETSGRAGNEQFF
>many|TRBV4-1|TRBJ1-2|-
TGCGCCAGCAGCCAAGCCGGATATGGCTACACCTTC
CASSQAGYGYTF
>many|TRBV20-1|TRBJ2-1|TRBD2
TGCAGTGCCCCGAGGACTAGCGGTTATAATGAGCAGTTCTTC
CSAPRTSGYNEQFF
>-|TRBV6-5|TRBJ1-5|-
TGTGCCAGCAGTCACAGGTACGATCAGCCCCAGCATTTT
CASSHRYDQPQHF